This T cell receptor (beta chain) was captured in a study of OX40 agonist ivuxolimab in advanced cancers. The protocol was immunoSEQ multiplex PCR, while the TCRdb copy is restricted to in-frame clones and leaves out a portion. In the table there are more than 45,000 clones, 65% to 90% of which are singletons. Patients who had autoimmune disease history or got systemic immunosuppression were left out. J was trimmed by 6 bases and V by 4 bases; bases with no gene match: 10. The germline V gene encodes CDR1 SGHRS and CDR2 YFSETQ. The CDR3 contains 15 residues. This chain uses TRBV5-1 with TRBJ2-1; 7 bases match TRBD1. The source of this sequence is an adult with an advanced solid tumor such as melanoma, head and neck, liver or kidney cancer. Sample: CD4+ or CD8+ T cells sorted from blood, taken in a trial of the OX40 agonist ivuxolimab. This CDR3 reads CASSRGDREPNEQFF. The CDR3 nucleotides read TGCGCCAGCAGCCGAGGCGACAGGGAGCCCAATGAGCAGTTCTTC.